This entry concerns a single TCR beta chain. The sample comes from a study of blood T cell repertoires in COVID-19. Study in general: Samples of COVID-19 (acute and convalescent) were obtained from the United States, Italy and Spain. PBMCs, B-cell-depleted T cells, or T cells were the source of the cDNA or gDNA that made up the material.

With 0 bases removed from V and 6 bases from J, the gap between germline ends came to 3 bases. The CDR3 contains 12 residues. The V gene's germline CDR1 is SGHRS and CDR2 YFSETQ. Authors' data handling: Nucleated cell counts were estimated from reference gene primer amplification. TCRdb keeps only in-frame clones here, not all; method: immunoSEQ multiplex PCR. V and J calls plus clone size are reproduced from that table; the DNA served to infer D and trimming. The profile shows around 250,000 clones, around 84% of them singletons. In terms of age and location, participants ranged from roughly 18 to 90 years and lived in around 22 US areas.

The clonotype comes from a man aged 40-50 years who had been exposed to COVID-19. The V and J genes are TRBV5-1 and TRBJ2-2; D is unresolved. Sequencing input: PBMCs or T cells enriched from blood (not recorded which). The CDR3 bases are TGCGCCAGCAGCTTGGCTTCCGGGGAGCTGTTTTTT. Its translation: CASSLASGELFF.